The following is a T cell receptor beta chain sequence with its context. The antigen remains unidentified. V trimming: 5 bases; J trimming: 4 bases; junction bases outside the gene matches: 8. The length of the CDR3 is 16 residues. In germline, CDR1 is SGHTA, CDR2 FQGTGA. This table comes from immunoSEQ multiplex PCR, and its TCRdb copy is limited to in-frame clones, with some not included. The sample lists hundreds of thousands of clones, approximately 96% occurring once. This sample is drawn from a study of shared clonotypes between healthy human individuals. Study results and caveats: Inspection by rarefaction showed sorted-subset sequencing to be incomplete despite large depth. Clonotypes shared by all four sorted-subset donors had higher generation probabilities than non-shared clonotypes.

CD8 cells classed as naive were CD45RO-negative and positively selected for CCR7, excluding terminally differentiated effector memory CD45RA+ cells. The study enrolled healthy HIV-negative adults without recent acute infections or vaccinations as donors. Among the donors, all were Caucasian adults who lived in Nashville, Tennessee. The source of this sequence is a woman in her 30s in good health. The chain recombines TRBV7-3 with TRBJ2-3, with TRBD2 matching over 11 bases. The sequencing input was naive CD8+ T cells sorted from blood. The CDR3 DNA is TGTGCCAGCAGCGCGCTAGCGGGAGGCGAGGCAGATACGCAGTATTTT. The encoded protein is CASSALAGGEADTQYF.